The entry below describes one TCR beta chain. The specificity of this receptor is unknown. Per-nucleotide qualities are absent, and no much larger clonotype sits a single base away. TCRbeta CDR3 regions were amplified from genomic DNA by means of the immunoSEQ Assay, a bias-controlled multiplex PCR. The study's own analysis went as follows. Nucleated cell counts per sample were estimated from amplification of reference gene primers within the assay. Sequence reads were collapsed and filtered to measure the absolute abundance of every unique TCRbeta CDR3 rearrangement. Productive Simpson clonality was computed per sample as the square root of Simpson's diversity index over productive rearrangements. TCRdb re-hosts the immuneACCESS table, in-frame sequences only. Its copies lack some clones; in the studies checked, an unresolved V gene accounts for under half of them, and the cause for the rest is not known. V and J calls plus clone size are reproduced from that table; the DNA served to infer D and trimming. For this sample there are around 170,000 clones; about nine tenths appear just once. The ten largest account for roughly 4% of the sample.

Whole blood was collected in K2EDTA tubes by collaborating institutions according to the institutions' own protocols. For TCRbeta analysis, collaborators shipped samples as frozen whole blood, isolated PBMCs, or DNA extracted from either of those sample types. The record originates from a study of blood T cell repertoires in COVID-19 (dated by TCRdb to about 2020). As for the study more broadly: Samples covering the acute and convalescent phases of COVID-19 were provided by collaborators in the United States, Italy and Spain. The repertoires were made available in a free public database intended to serve as a resource for research on the immune response to SARS-CoV-2. A de-identified subject ID, COVID-19 status, age in years and sex were almost always included in the sample metadata. Subjects who had been exposed to COVID-19, were actively infected with it, or had recovered from it provided the deeply sampled blood TCRbeta repertoires that made up the dataset. Where HLA class I and class II types were available, the types were taken from metadata supplied by the sample provider, not from assay-based typing. The prospective study material was composed of cDNA or gDNA derived from T cells, B-cell-depleted T cells, or PBMCs. Samples came from the ongoing ImmuneRACE study (first 160 participants) plus 1,254 subjects from 6 global collaborators.

Study-wide findings and limitations: How much clinical and demographic metadata was included differed by source and by participant, and the metadata was provided uncurated.

The germline V gene supplies CDR1 SNHLY and CDR2 FYNNEI. Its CDR3 holds 14 amino acids, cysteine through phenylalanine. The sequence is cut down to CDR3 DNA, 42 bases in frame from base 1. V lost 8 bases and J lost 6 bases; the stretch between them is 18 bases long. The receptor's source is a woman aged 25-40 years with acute or convalescent COVID-19. The rearranged segments are TRBV2 and TRBJ2-3; TRBD1 is a weak D gene call, 5 bases matching. What was sequenced was peripheral blood. DNA sequence: TGTGCCAGCCAAAACAGGCCCGGACCGGATACGCAGTATTTT. It translates to CASQNRPGPDTQYF.